This T cell receptor (beta chain) was sequenced for a study of blood T cells in healthy people across ages. About the study: Template switching picked up about one barcoded beta molecule for each two T cells. Overall study findings and caveats: A greater number of naive CD4+ cells and higher diversity distinguished long-lived donors from aged donors.

A remark on this clonotype: The antigen is not known.

With a J-beta primer mix and a sample-barcoded 5' primer, a second PCR ran about 7 to 11 cycles. Tagging of each cDNA molecule was performed by a template-switch adaptor with 12 random nucleotides. TCRdb independently ran MiXCR on the 5' RACE reads; one entry per CDR3 protein. The sample lists about 900,000 distinct CDR3 sequences; about 48% were seen once. CDR3 size: 17 residues. Germline V gene data show CDR1 as SGHTA and CDR2 as FQGNSA. The V end lost 5 bases, the J end lost 0 bases, and 18 bases lay between the germline ends. The sample consisted of blood. This chain connects TRBV7-2 to TRBJ2-3; possibly TRBD2 for D (5 bases). The sequence came from a young man in good health. The CDR3 reads CASSAYPGSSSTDTQYF. The CDR3, as DNA: TGTGCCAGCAGCGCCTATCCGGGGAGCTCTAGCACAGATACGCAGTATTTT.